The source of this TCR beta chain is a study of T cells of healthy individuals. Many counts were recorded for this clonotype. One entry per CDR3 protein results from TCRdb running MiXCR on the 5' RACE reads. This sample has some 41,000 distinct CDR3 sequences, with more than 4.5% found just once. The CDR3 is made up of 15 amino acids. Germline trimming cut 3 bases from V and 0 bases from J; bases unmatched to any gene: 3. Germline lookup yields CDR1 SGHAT and CDR2 FQDESV (reference sequence). This clonotype originated in a human donor in good health. This chain joins TRBV11-1 and TRBJ2-5, with 8 bases matching TRBD1. The CDR3 bases are TGTGCCAGCAGCTTCGGACAGGGCGACCAAGAGACCCAGTACTTC. It encodes CASSFGQGDQETQYF.